Reported below is one T cell receptor (beta chain). Its antigen is currently unknown. Every donor gave 9 to 10 milliliters of peripheral blood. Germline lookup yields CDR1 SGDLS and CDR2 YYNGEE. Trimming removed 2 bases from V and 7 bases from J, with 22 bases in between. This CDR3 has 16 residues. This record belongs to a study of blood T cells in healthy people across ages. Study results and limitations: Estimated diversity across one million T cells was deemed an underestimate.

A second PCR, run for about 7 to 11 cycles, used a sample-barcoded 5' primer plus a J-beta primer mix. TCRdb ran MiXCR on the 5' RACE reads and lists one entry per CDR3 protein. The table shows over a million distinct CDR3 sequences, with about 45% occurring only once. Sequencing was carried out using blood. The chain links TRBV9 to TRBJ2-7, with D possibly being TRBD1 or TRBD2 (5 bases each). The receptor's source is a woman aged 18-30 years in good health. The CDR3 DNA follows: TGTGCCAGCAGCGTCGGATTCGGGACCGCCGACAATGAGCAGTACTTC. This encodes CASSVGFGTADNEQYF.